Below, 22 T cell receptor beta chains from the same sample are listed, as sequenced in a study of blood T cell repertoires in COVID-19. Here immunoSEQ multiplex PCR was the method, and the copy in TCRdb shows in-frame clones only, minus some. The table records about 320,000 clones, 85% of them present only once. The sequenced material came from PBMCs or T cells enriched from blood (not recorded which). These receptors all come from a woman aged 25-40 years who had been exposed to COVID-19.

This clone was counted only a few times. J is TRBJ1-6 and V is TRBV30, with TRBD1 identical over 7 bases. Trimming took 2 bases from V and 18 from J; bases not matched to a gene: 7. Germline-derived CDR1 and CDR2 are GTSNPN and SVGIG (reference sequence). The CDR3 is 11 amino acids. The CDR3 region has the DNA TGTGCCTGGAGTCTACAGGGGTCCCACCACTTT. This gives the protein CAWSLQGSHHF.

The chain couples TRBV30 to TRBJ2-2; a possible D gene is TRBD2 (6 bases). The germline V gene has CDR1 GTSNPN and CDR2 SVGIG (reference sequence). The ends were cut back, 5 bases at V and 4 bases at J, with 14 bases in the middle. The CDR3 is 14 residues long. CDR3 region: CAWAGGPSTGELFF. Here the CDR3 DNA reads TGTGCCTGGGCCGGGGGACCGAGCACCGGGGAGCTGTTTTTT.

The V call is TRBV5-1, the J call TRBJ2-7; 9 bases match TRBD1. Germline CDR1 SGHRS, CDR2 YFSETQ. V gave up 4 bases and J gave up 3 bases; unmatched junction bases: 2. This CDR3 is built from 13 residues. CDR3: CASSAGQGYEQYF. The CDR3, as DNA: TGCGCCAGCAGCGCGGGACAGGGCTACGAGCAGTACTTC. The full variable domain, its missing parts supplied by reference TRBV5-1 and TRBJ2-7, is KAGVTQTPRYLIKTRGQQVTLSCSPISGHRSVSWYQQTPGQGLQFLFEYFSETQRNKGNFPGRFSGRQFSNSRSEMNVSTLELGDSALYLCASSAGQGYEQYFGPGTRLTVT.

This clone was seen just once. The J gene is TRBJ1-2, the V gene TRBV7-9; 7 nucleotides line up with TRBD1. The CDR3 length is 18 residues. Per the germline V gene, CDR1 is SEHNR and CDR2 is FQNEAQ (reference sequence). With V trimmed by 6 bases and J by 1 base, 17 bases remained unmatched. CDR3 protein: CASSIGSNYRGDNYGYTF. CDR3 coding DNA: TGTGCCAGCAGTATAGGGTCTAACTACAGGGGAGATAACTATGGCTACACCTTC. Together with reference TRBV7-9 and TRBJ1-2, the CDR3 gives the full variable domain: DTGVSQNPRHKITKRGQNVTFRCDPISEHNRLYWYRQTLGQGPEFLTYFQNEAQLEKSRLLSDRFSAERPKGSFSTLEIQRTEQGDSAMYLCASSIGSNYRGDNYGYTFGSGTRLTVV.

The chain couples TRBV14 to TRBJ2-6; the match to TRBD1 covers 8 bases. CDR1 is SGHDN and CDR2 is FVKESK in the germline V gene. V dropped 2 bases and J dropped 2; count of bases not matched to a gene: 8. This CDR3 spans 18 amino acids. The CDR3 spells CASSQTRDRGPGANVLTF. The CDR3 nucleotides read TGTGCCAGCAGCCAAACGCGAGACAGGGGACCTGGGGCCAACGTCCTGACTTTC.

This chain connects TRBV28 to TRBJ1-4, with 9 bases fitting TRBD1. The germline gives CDR1 MDHEN, CDR2 SYDVKM. CDR3 length: 16 residues. The J segment lost 7 bases and the V segment lost 6 bases, leaving 12 bases of the junction unmatched. CDR3 sequence reads: CASRPPTGGGSEKLFF. The CDR3 coding sequence is TGTGCCAGCAGACCTCCTACAGGGGGCGGGAGTGAAAAACTGTTTTTT.

The chain has TRBV4-1 and TRBJ1-6, with TRBD1 as a possible D gene (6 bases). Per the germline V gene, CDR1 is MGHRA and CDR2 is YSYEKL. Deletions cut 3 bases from V and 10 bases from J, with 13 bases between. This CDR3 is built from 14 residues. The CDR3 nucleotides are TGCGCCAGCAGCCACGTACAGGGAGAATCACCCCTCCACTTT. Its protein product is CASSHVQGESPLHF.

The chain couples TRBV6-5 to TRBJ1-2; 10 nucleotides agree with TRBD1. Trimming removed 5 bases from V and 8 bases from J; junction bases left unmatched: 8. Germline V gene sequence: CDR1 MNHEY, CDR2 SVGAGI. The CDR3 has 14 residues. The CDR3 coding sequence is TGTGCCAGCAGTCAACGACAGGGGGCGGTAGGCTACACCTTC. Its translation: CASSQRQGAVGYTF.

This rearrangement joins TRBV11-3 to TRBJ2-1; the match to TRBD1 covers 7 bases. The V and J ends lost 7 bases and 6 bases, in that order; junction bases with no gene match: 6. Germline-derived CDR1 and CDR2 are SGHNT and YENEEA. This CDR3 has 13 residues. CDR3 in DNA: TGTGCCAGCAAAGAAGGGGGCCGCAATGAGCAGTTCTTC. Protein product: CASKEGGRNEQFF.

This chain uses TRBV27 with TRBJ1-2; D unresolved. This CDR3 contains 16 residues. V lost 6 bases and J lost 2, with 19 bases in between. Germline assignment: CDR1 MNHEY and CDR2 SMNVEV (reference sequence). CDR3 in DNA: TGTGCCAGCAGCCCCCCAGCGGGCTCAAGGAACTATGGCTACACCTTC. Residues: CASSPPAGSRNYGYTF.

As DNA, the CDR3 is TGTGCCAGCTCACCAAGGGGACAGGGGGTGTTTCAGCCCCAGCATTTT. This codes for CASSPRGQGVFQPQHF. This chain joins TRBV18 and TRBJ1-5; 11 nucleotides align to TRBD1. With V trimmed by 2 bases and J by 6 bases, 6 bases remained unmatched. The CDR3 totals 16 residues. CDR1 is KGHSH and CDR2 is LQKENI in the germline V gene. Looking up the rest from reference TRBV18 and TRBJ1-5 gives the full variable domain: NAGVMQNPRHLVRRRGQEARLRCSPMKGHSHVYWYRQLPEEGLKFMVYLQKENIIDESGMPKERFSAEFPKEGPSILRIQQVVRGDSAAYFCASSPRGQGVFQPQHFGDGTRLSIL.

A few counts support this clone. The same CDR3 arises from other DNA sequences in this sample as well. The J gene is TRBJ1-1, the V gene TRBV3-1 (or the pseudogene TRBV3-2); D remains unclear. Trimming took off 0 bases at V and 0 bases at J, with 8 bases between the two ends. The CDR3 consists of 15 residues. Germline CDR1 and CDR2: LGHDT and YNNKEL (reference sequence). CDR3 bases: TGTGCCAGCAGCCAAGATCCGGGAATGAACACTGAAGCTTTCTTT. Amino acids: CASSQDPGMNTEAFF.

This clone was picked up one time. The J gene is TRBJ1-2, the V gene TRBV27, with D perhaps TRBD1 (6 bases). The CDR3 has 16 residues. Trimming removed 6 bases at V and 2 bases at J, with 19 bases between. Per germline, CDR1 MNHEY and CDR2 SMNVEV (reference sequence). CDR3 DNA sequence: TGTGCCAGCAGAATGGGGGCTAGAAGGAGCAACTATGGCTACACCTTC. Translating it yields CASRMGARRSNYGYTF.

This clone was counted only a few times. J is TRBJ1-2 and V is TRBV28; maybe TRBD1 (6 bases). V lost 6 bases to trimming and J lost 6 bases, with 14 bases between them. The CDR3 consists of 13 residues. The germline gives CDR1 MDHEN, CDR2 SYDVKM. In DNA, the CDR3 is TGTGCCAGCAGAGTTACAGGGATTCATGGCTACACCTTC. This gives the protein CASRVTGIHGYTF.

Written as DNA, the CDR3 is TGTGCCAGCAGCTTTTCCCCGACAGGTCCCTCGGGGTCCTACGAGCAGTACTTC. This gives the protein CASSFSPTGPSGSYEQYF. The rearrangement joins TRBV11-2 to TRBJ2-7, with D tentatively TRBD1 (6 bases). The CDR3 covers 18 residues. Per the germline V gene, CDR1 is SGHAT and CDR2 is FQNNGV. The ends were cut back, 3 bases at V and 1 base at J, with 22 bases in the middle.

J is TRBJ2-1 and V is TRBV11-2, with TRBD2 matching over 16 bases. Germline V CDR1 and CDR2: SGHAT, FQNNGV. Germline trimming cut 1 base from V and 6 bases from J; bases unmatched to any gene: 9. CDR3 length: 19 residues. In DNA, the CDR3 is TGTGCCAGCAGCTTAGTCGGGACTAGCGGGGGGGCCCGGGGCAATGAGCAGTTCTTC. It yields the protein CASSLVGTSGGARGNEQFF.

The chain combines TRBV5-4 with TRBJ2-7; 7 bases fit TRBD1. The length of the CDR3 is 14 residues. Germline values: CDR1 SGHNT, CDR2 YYREEE (reference sequence). Trimming at V came to 2 bases and at J to 2 bases, leaving 4 bases not matched to a gene. The CDR3 DNA reads as TGTGCCAGCAGCTTTGCCGGGACAGCCTACGAGCAGTACTTC. Protein product: CASSFAGTAYEQYF.

This chain links TRBV20-1 with TRBJ1-3; unclear D gene. CDR1 and CDR2 (germline): DFQATT, SNEGSKA (reference sequence). V lost 3 bases to trimming and J lost 1 base, with 7 bases between them. This CDR3 comprises 13 residues. The CDR3 DNA reads TGCAGTGCTAGTGGTCAGTCTGGAAACACCATATATTTT. Protein product: CSASGQSGNTIYF.

CDR3: CASSLRDRGPYGYTF. The DNA for the CDR3 is TGCGCCAGCAGTCTTCGGGACAGGGGTCCCTATGGCTACACCTTC. The J gene is TRBJ1-2, the V gene TRBV23-1; 10 nucleotides match TRBD1. TRBV23-1 is treated as an ORF (open reading frame) with a function not yet certain. J lost 4 bases, V lost 4 bases, and 6 bases had no gene match. The CDR3 loop spans 15 amino acids.

The chain recombines TRBV7-8 with TRBJ2-1; D remains unclear. The CDR3 length is 16 residues. The ends were cut back, 4 bases at V and 5 bases at J, with 18 bases in the middle. The germline gives CDR1 SGHVS, CDR2 FQNEAQ. The CDR3 nucleotides read TGTGCCAGCAGCTCAGGAACAGAAGGCCGTAACAATGAGCAGTTCTTC. This gives the protein CASSSGTEGRNNEQFF.

This sequence joins TRBV7-2 and TRBJ1-4; D is unresolved. Germline-derived CDR1 and CDR2 are SGHTA and FQGNSA. The CDR3 runs to 13 residues. V was pared by 3 bases and J by 8 bases, with 10 bases between. CDR3 in DNA: TGTGCCAGCAGCTTCCGTTCGAGGGAAAAACTGTTTTTT. This gives the protein CASSFRSREKLFF.

This chain links TRBV29-1 with TRBJ2-5, with 10 bases that match TRBD1. This CDR3 contains 13 residues. The V gene's germline CDR1 is SQVTM and CDR2 ANQGSEA. V lost 8 bases, J lost 5 bases, and 8 bases stayed unmatched. CDR3 sequence: CSKRTGGTETQYF. CDR3 nucleotide sequence: TGCAGCAAGCGGACAGGGGGTACGGAGACCCAGTACTTC.